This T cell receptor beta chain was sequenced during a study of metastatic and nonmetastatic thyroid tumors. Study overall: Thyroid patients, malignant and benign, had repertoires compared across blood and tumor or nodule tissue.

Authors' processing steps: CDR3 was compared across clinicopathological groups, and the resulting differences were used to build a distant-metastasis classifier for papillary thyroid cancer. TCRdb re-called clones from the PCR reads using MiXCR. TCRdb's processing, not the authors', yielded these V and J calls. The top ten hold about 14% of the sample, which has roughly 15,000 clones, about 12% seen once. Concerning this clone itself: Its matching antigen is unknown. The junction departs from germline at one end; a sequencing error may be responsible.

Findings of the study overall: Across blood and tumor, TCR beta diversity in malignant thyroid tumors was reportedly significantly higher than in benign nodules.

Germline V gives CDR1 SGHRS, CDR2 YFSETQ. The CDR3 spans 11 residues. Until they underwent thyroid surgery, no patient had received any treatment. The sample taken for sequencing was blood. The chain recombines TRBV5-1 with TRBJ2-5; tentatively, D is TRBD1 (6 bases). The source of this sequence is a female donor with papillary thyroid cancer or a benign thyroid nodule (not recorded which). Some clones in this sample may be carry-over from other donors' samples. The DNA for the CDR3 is TGCACCAGCATGGGGGTCGGGACACAGTACTTC. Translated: CTSMGVGTQYF.